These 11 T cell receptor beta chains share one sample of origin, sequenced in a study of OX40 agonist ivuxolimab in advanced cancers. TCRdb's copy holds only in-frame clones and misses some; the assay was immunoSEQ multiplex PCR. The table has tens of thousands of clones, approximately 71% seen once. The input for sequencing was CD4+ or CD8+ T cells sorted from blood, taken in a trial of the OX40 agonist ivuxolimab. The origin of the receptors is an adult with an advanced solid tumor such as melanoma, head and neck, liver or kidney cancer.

The CDR3 coding sequence is TGTGCCAGCAGGGCGTTCGGCTGGACCAACTACGAGCAGTACTTC. Protein: CASRAFGWTNYEQYF. The chain has TRBV6-5 and TRBJ2-7; D call uncertain. Germline lookup yields CDR1 MNHEY and CDR2 SVGAGI. The CDR3 runs to 15 residues. Trimming took 6 bases from V and 3 from J, leaving 18 bases between them.

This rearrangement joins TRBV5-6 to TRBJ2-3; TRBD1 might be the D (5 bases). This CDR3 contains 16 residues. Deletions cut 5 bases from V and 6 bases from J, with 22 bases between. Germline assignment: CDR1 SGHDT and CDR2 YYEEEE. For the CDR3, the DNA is TGTGCCAGCAGTTCCCAGGCTAGGGGTCAATGGGATACGCAGTATTTT. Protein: CASSSQARGQWDTQYF.

CDR3 loop: CASSPDAAGGTDTQYF. The CDR3, as DNA: TGTGCCAGCAGCCCAGATGCGGCGGGAGGGACAGATACGCAGTATTTT. This chain joins TRBV4-2 and TRBJ2-3; 9 bases match TRBD2. Per germline, CDR1 LGHNA and CDR2 YNFKEQ. With 4 bases clipped from V and 3 bases from J, the junction kept 8 bases outside the gene matches. The CDR3 is made up of 16 amino acids.

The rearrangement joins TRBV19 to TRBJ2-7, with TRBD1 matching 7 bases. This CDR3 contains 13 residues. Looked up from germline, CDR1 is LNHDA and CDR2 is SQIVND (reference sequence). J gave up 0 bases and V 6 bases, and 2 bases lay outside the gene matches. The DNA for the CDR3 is TGTGCCAGTAGGGGACAGTCCTCCTACGAGCAGTACTTC. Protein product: CASRGQSSYEQYF.

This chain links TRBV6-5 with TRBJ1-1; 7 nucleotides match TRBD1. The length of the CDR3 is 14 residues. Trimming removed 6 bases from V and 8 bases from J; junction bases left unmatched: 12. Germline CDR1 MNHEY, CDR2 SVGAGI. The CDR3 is CASSRDSATVEAFF. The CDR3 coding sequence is TGTGCCAGCAGCAGGGACAGCGCAACCGTCGAAGCTTTCTTT.

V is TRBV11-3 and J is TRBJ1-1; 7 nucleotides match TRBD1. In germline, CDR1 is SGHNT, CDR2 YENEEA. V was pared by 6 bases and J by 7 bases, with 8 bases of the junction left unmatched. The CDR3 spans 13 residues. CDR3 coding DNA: TGTGCCAGCAGTAGGACAGGAGACCATGAAGCTTTCTTT. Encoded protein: CASSRTGDHEAFF.

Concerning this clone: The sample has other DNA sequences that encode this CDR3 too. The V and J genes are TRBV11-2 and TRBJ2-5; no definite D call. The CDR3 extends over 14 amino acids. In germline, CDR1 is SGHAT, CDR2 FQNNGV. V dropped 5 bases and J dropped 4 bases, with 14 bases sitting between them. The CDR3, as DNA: TGTGCCAGCAGCAGGGCGGTTCTGGGAGAGACCCAGTACTTC. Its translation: CASSRAVLGETQYF.

The CDR3 DNA reads TGTGCCAGCAGTCCGCGGATGGTTTCACCCCTCCACTTT. Translation: CASSPRMVSPLHF. V gene TRBV27 combines with J gene TRBJ1-6; D is ambiguous. CDR1 is MNHEY and CDR2 is SMNVEV in the germline V gene (reference sequence). The CDR3 is 13 amino acids. The V gene lost 5 bases and the J gene lost 9 bases, with 11 bases spanning the gap.

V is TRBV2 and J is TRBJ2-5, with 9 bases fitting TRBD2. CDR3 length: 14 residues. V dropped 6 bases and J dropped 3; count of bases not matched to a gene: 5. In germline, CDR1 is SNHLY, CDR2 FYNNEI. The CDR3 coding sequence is TGTGCCAGCAGAAGGACTAGCGTAGAAGAGACCCAGTACTTC. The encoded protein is CASRRTSVEETQYF.

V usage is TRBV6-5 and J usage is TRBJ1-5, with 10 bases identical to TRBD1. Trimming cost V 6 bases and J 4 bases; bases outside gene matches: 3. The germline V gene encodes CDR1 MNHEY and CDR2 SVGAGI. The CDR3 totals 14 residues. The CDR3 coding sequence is TGTGCCAGCAGCGCGGACAGGGGGAATCAGCCCCAGCATTTT. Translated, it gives CASSADRGNQPQHF.

The CDR3 loop reads CASRKYTGTSGRMTDTQYF. Here the CDR3 DNA reads TGTGCCAGCAGAAAGTACACCGGGACTAGCGGGAGAATGACAGATACGCAGTATTTT. V and J are TRBV28 and TRBJ2-3, with 14 bases fitting TRBD2. CDR1 is MDHEN, CDR2 SYDVKM, per germline. Trimming took 6 bases from V and 3 from J; bases not matched to a gene: 14. This CDR3 contains 19 residues.